This TCR beta chain was captured by sequencing in a study of beta chain features in type 1 diabetes (dated by TCRdb to 2016 to 2018). In the study overall: No differences in mean age, gender distribution, total cell number or subset yield were found between patients and healthy donors. A total of 107,917,701 sorted cells were examined across all samples, and a strong correlation was observed between cell number per subset and RNA yield. The study compared the TCRB repertoires of sorted circulating CD4+ T cell subsets in recently diagnosed type 1 diabetes patients with those in matched healthy donors. Regulatory and stem cell-like memory subsets were isolated from only 8 patients and 8 healthy donors, whereas naive and central memory subsets came from all 30 or so donors. The research as a whole found: At VDJ recombination sites, patients with type 1 diabetes made fewer insertions and deleted more nucleotides, a pattern implying thymic rearrangement abnormalities. HLA sub-analyses involved small numbers of individuals, so any influence of HLA type on TCRB rearrangement remained unresolved. Because cDNA was sequenced instead of genomic DNA, highly expressing activated cells could be over-represented, though the groups showed no difference in activation or CD3 levels. In all four CD4+ subsets, TCRB CDR3 length was moderately but significantly shorter in type 1 diabetes patients. Shorter templates might have been favored by PCR, but patient and control samples were amplified and corrected together, so both groups would have been affected equally by any skew. The naive, central memory and regulatory TCRB repertoires appeared to resemble one another more closely among patients than among healthy donors.

On this clone: This receptor's antigen is unknown. This may come from a read error, since a much larger clone is one base off.

V was cut back by 5 bases and J by 1 base, leaving a gap of 2 bases between them. Counted from cysteine to phenylalanine, this CDR3 has 11 amino acids. The entry retains the CDR3 DNA only, 33 bases that are in frame from base 1. Per the germline V gene, SGHTA is the CDR1 and FQGTGA is the CDR2. The entire amount of isolated RNA was reverse transcribed using the High Capacity cDNA Reverse Transcription Kit, so the sequenced TCRB transcripts were expressed ones. Deep immunoSEQ sequencing was applied to naive, central memory and regulatory T cell samples, giving an average of roughly 3.3 million total reads per sample. Sorted cells were lysed in RLT buffer, and RNA was extracted using DNase-treated RNeasy Micro or Mini kits according to cell number. To prevent cross-contamination, each cell subset was processed individually, whereas patient and healthy donor samples were processed jointly. The immunoSEQ multiplex PCR was used to amplify TCRB sequences from cDNA, yielding 87-bp fragments that span the CDR3 region. The amplicons were sequenced using the Illumina HiSeq platform. As for the authors' bioinformatics: Synthetic template baselines were used to correct PCR bias computationally, reads within Hamming distance 2 were collapsed, and singletons that could not be merged were discarded. Reads were aligned against IMGT to assign V, D and J genes, CDR3 length and insertions or deletions at six rearrangement sites. Within each subset, clonotype counts were normalized to sorted cell number, after which true diversity and Gini coefficients were computed with the tcR R package. The overlap coefficient, calculated on TCRB nucleotide sequences, was used to quantify repertoire sharing. TCRdb's version of the immuneACCESS table is confined to in-frame rearrangements and falls short of the full clone set. An unresolved V gene accounts for under half of the shortfall where checked; the remainder is of unknown origin. V and J calls and clone size follow that table, whereas D and trimming were derived from the DNA. The sample profile shows 300,000 to 350,000 clones; about 14% of them were found once. Roughly 7% of the sample is held by the ten biggest clonotypes.

Each donor gave one peripheral blood draw, around 100 mL on average, collected into heparinised tubes. A BD FACSAria II was used to sort naive, central memory, regulatory and stem cell-like memory CD4+ T cells with a panel that included CD45RO, CCR7, CD25, CD127, CD95 and CD27. All sorted populations exceeded 98% purity. PBMCs were isolated immediately by Lymphoprep density gradient centrifugation and stained directly without culture. Samples were stained and sorted in pairs, with one healthy donor and one patient per experiment, so that batch effects were minimized. The chain uses TRBV7-3 and TRBJ2-5; too little of a D gene remains to name it. The clonotype originates from a young man in good health. Sequenced: central memory CD4+ T cells from blood. For the CDR3, the sequence is CASSAQETQYF. The DNA sequence reads TGTGCCAGCAGCGCCCAAGAGACCCAGTACTTC.